This passage covers 4 T cell receptor beta chains from one sample sequenced in a study of Graves' ophthalmopathy and Graves' hyperthyroidism. The authors amplified TCR beta CDR3 regions from RNA transcripts. First-round RT-PCR used HTBI primers; second-round multiplex PCR followed. Using its own MiXCR run on the multiplex PCR reads, TCRdb lists one record per CDR3 protein. The sample yields just over 600,000 distinct CDR3 sequences, 22% seen once. Sequencing input: peripheral blood. The receptors derive from a woman in her late teens or twenties with stable Graves' hyperthyroidism. Some clones in this sample may be carry-over from other donors' samples.

V gene TRBV6-2 or TRBV6-3 combines with J gene TRBJ2-2; D is perhaps TRBD1 (6 bases). Per the germline V gene, CDR1 is MNHEY and CDR2 is SVGEGT. Trimming stripped 6 bases from V and 4 bases from J, with 15 bases between. CDR3 length: 15 amino acids. CDR3 nucleotide sequence: TGTGCCAGCAGCCGAATAGACAGGAGCACCGGGGAGCTGTTTTTT. Residues: CASSRIDRSTGELFF.

The J gene is TRBJ2-3, the V gene TRBV11-2; 10 nucleotides agree with TRBD2. Trimming took 4 bases from V and 5 from J; bases not matched to a gene: 9. This CDR3 spans 16 amino acids. Germline V gene sequence: CDR1 SGHAT, CDR2 FQNNGV. The CDR3 reads CASSSKTSGSVDTQYF. For the CDR3, the DNA is TGTGCCAGCAGCTCGAAGACTAGCGGGTCGGTAGATACGCAGTATTTT.

The rearrangement joins TRBV18 to TRBJ1-6; tentatively, D is TRBD1 (5 bases). Trimming left V 4 bases short and J 6 bases short, with 13 bases between. The CDR3 has 15 amino acids. CDR1 is KGHSH and CDR2 is LQKENI in the germline V gene. The CDR3 spells CASSLKGEGNSPLHF. The CDR3 DNA follows: TGTGCCAGCTCACTTAAAGGGGAGGGTAATTCACCCCTCCACTTT.

The V gene is TRBV18, the J gene TRBJ2-5; perhaps TRBD1 as D (5 bases). The CDR3 has 15 amino acids. The germline V and J ends were trimmed by 4 bases and 0 bases, with 12 bases remaining between them. Germline lookup yields CDR1 KGHSH and CDR2 LQKENI. The CDR3 protein is CASSHRNTYQETQYF. The CDR3 nucleotides read TGTGCCAGCTCACACAGGAACACATACCAAGAGACCCAGTACTTC.